These 17 T cell receptor beta chains came from one sample sequenced in a study of CD8 T cells in ankylosing spondylitis. Study results and limitations: Roughly eight highly homologous variants made up a TCR beta motif that seemed to typify ankylosing spondylitis blood.

TCRdb passed the 5' RACE reads through MiXCR, listing each CDR3 protein once. The repertoire holds 500,000 to 550,000 distinct CDR3 sequences, 10% to 15% seen once, with around 6.8% in the top ten. The antigens of these receptors remain unknown. The specimen was blood, either unsorted or a sorted T cell fraction (not recorded which). These TCRs come from a male donor with ankylosing spondylitis.

This clonotype has only a few counts. The chain carries TRBV20-1 and TRBJ1-1, with 8 bases fitting TRBD1. CDR3 length: 12 amino acids. Germline V lookup: CDR1 DFQATT, CDR2 SNEGSKA (reference sequence). J was trimmed by 6 bases and V by 6 bases; bases with no gene match: 6. Here the CDR3 reads CSAEDRGSEAFF. In DNA form, the CDR3 reads TGCAGTGCAGAAGACAGGGGTTCTGAAGCTTTCTTT.

The V and J genes are TRBV12-3 or TRBV12-4 and TRBJ2-5; D might be TRBD1 (5 bases). There are 14 residues in the CDR3. V was clipped by 4 bases and J by 1 base, with 10 bases between them. CDR3 residues: CASSSGHLQETQYF. The CDR3 coding sequence is TGTGCCAGCAGTTCCGGACACCTCCAAGAGACCCAGTACTTC.

This clonotype was seen at least ten times. This chain joins TRBV5-4 and TRBJ2-1, with 7 bases lining up with TRBD2. Germline V gene lookup returns CDR1 SGHNT and CDR2 YYREEE (reference sequence). The CDR3 contains 16 residues. The J segment lost 0 bases and the V segment lost 0 bases, leaving 3 bases of the junction unmatched. The CDR3 spells CASSLGGLSSYNEQFF. CDR3 sequence (DNA): TGTGCCAGCAGCTTGGGGGGACTAAGCTCCTACAATGAGCAGTTCTTC.

This clonotype showed up just a few times. The CDR3 DNA reads as TGCGCCAGCAGCGCCGAAACGACATCTCGGCGCTATGGCTACACCTTC. Translating gives CASSAETTSRRYGYTF. V gene TRBV5-1 combines with J gene TRBJ1-2; D gene uncertain. The germline V gene encodes CDR1 SGHRS and CDR2 YFSETQ. This CDR3 has 16 residues. The ends were cut back, 4 bases at V and 4 bases at J, with 20 bases in the middle.

This clonotype was counted between two and nine times. The gene calls are TRBV20-1 and TRBJ2-7; unclear D gene. The V and J ends lost 0 bases and 2 bases respectively, with 14 bases between them. The CDR3 sequence is 15 residues long. In germline, CDR1 is DFQATT, CDR2 SNEGSKA (reference sequence). The DNA for the CDR3 is TGCAGTGCTAGAGATCTTAAGCGCGGTACCTACGAGCAGTACTTC. Protein: CSARDLKRGTYEQYF.

This clonotype was seen a handful of times. This sequence joins TRBV11-3 and TRBJ2-1; D is perhaps TRBD2 (6 bases). The ends were cut back, 6 bases at V and 0 bases at J, with 12 bases in the middle. The V gene's germline CDR1 is SGHNT and CDR2 YENEEA. CDR3 size: 15 residues. The DNA of the CDR3 is TGTGCCAGCAGGGGTAGCGGAGTCTCCTACAATGAGCAGTTCTTC. Encoded protein: CASRGSGVSYNEQFF.

The CDR3 DNA follows: TGTGCCAGCACCACGGACAGGGTATCAACTGAAGCTTTCTTT. This codes for CASTTDRVSTEAFF. The chain links TRBV5-6 to TRBJ1-1, with TRBD1 identical over 8 bases. The V gene end was trimmed by 6 bases and the J gene end by 5 bases; junction bases not matched to a gene: 9. This CDR3 spans 14 amino acids. Germline V gene data show CDR1 as SGHDT and CDR2 as YYEEEE.

There are many counts of this clonotype. J is TRBJ2-1 and V is TRBV29-1, with 7 bases fitting TRBD2. V lost 4 bases to trimming and J lost 2 bases; unmatched junction nucleotides: 8. The CDR3 has 15 amino acids. Germline assignment: CDR1 SQVTM and CDR2 ANQGSEA. The CDR3 region has the DNA TGCAGCGTTGGGGGGACTATACCCCCCTACAATGAGCAGTTCTTC. It encodes CSVGGTIPPYNEQFF.

The CDR3 sequence: CASSVLGHHTGELFF. CDR3 DNA sequence: TGTGCCAGCAGCGTATTAGGGCACCACACCGGGGAGCTGTTTTTT. This sequence joins TRBV9 and TRBJ2-2; no reliable D call. The germline gives CDR1 SGDLS, CDR2 YYNGEE. CDR3 length: 15 amino acids. Trimming pared 1 base from V and 3 bases from J, leaving 10 bases between. Full variable domain (outside the CDR3, taken from reference TRBV9 and TRBJ2-2): DSGVTQTPKHLITATGQRVTLRCSPRSGDLSVYWYQQSLDQGLQFLIQYYNGEERAKGNILERFSAQQFPDLHSELNLSSLELGDSALYFCASSVLGHHTGELFFGEGSRLTVL.

This chain uses TRBV7-2 with TRBJ1-2, with D perhaps matching TRBD1 (5 bases). Per germline, CDR1 SGHTA and CDR2 FQGNSA. V lost 2 bases, J lost 8 bases, and 15 bases lay in between. The CDR3 is 14 residues long. The CDR3 region has the DNA TGTGCCAGCAGCTTAAAAGGGGAGAATAGCGGCTACACCTTC. Its protein is CASSLKGENSGYTF.

This chain uses TRBV20-1 with TRBJ1-6, with a weak D call TRBD1 (5 bases). Trimming took off 2 bases at V and 14 bases at J, with 16 bases between the two ends. CDR1 and CDR2 (germline): DFQATT, SNEGSKA (reference sequence). This CDR3 spans 13 amino acids. The CDR3 loop reads CSARTQGLSALHF. Here the CDR3 DNA reads TGCAGTGCTAGAACCCAGGGTCTTTCGGCCCTCCACTTT.

V gene TRBV5-6 combines with J gene TRBJ2-7; TRBD2 might be the D (6 bases). This CDR3 comprises 13 residues. Germline V gene data show CDR1 as SGHDT and CDR2 as YYEEEE. V lost 6 bases and J 2 bases, leaving 12 bases between the germline ends. The CDR3 DNA reads as TGTGCCAGCACCTGGGGGGAAACCTACGAGCAGTACGTC. Translated, it gives CASTWGETYEQYV.

With respect to this clonotype: An end of the junction does not agree with germline; a read error may underlie this. J is TRBJ2-1 and V is TRBV3-1; D possibly matches TRBD1 or TRBD2 (5 bases each). The length of the CDR3 is 17 residues. Germline CDR1 reads LGHDT; CDR2 reads YNNKEL (reference sequence). CDR3 bases: TGTGCCAGCAGCCAAGAGGGACCCCCTAGCTCCTACAATGAGCGGTTCTTC. Residues: CASSQEGPPSSYNERFF.

This clonotype was seen repeatedly, ten times or more. The rearrangement uses TRBV12-3 or TRBV12-4 and TRBJ2-5, with D maybe TRBD1 (5 bases). Between the trimmed V and J ends, which lost 6 bases and 4 bases, there was a span of 9 bases. The CDR3 has 12 amino acids. In DNA, the CDR3 is TGTGCCAGCAGCCCCGACAGAGAGACCCAGTACTTC. Protein product: CASSPDRETQYF.

The chain is built from TRBV4-2 and TRBJ2-5; a weak D match, TRBD1 (5 bases). The V gene's germline CDR1 is LGHNA and CDR2 YNFKEQ. The CDR3 contains 15 residues. Trimming shortened V by 1 base and J by 7 bases, and 16 bases separated the two germline ends. The CDR3 DNA reads TGTGCCAGCAGCCAAGGAGGTCGGAGCCAGGGGACCCAGTACTTC. It yields the protein CASSQGGRSQGTQYF.

This clonotype was seen many times. V gene TRBV9 combines with J gene TRBJ2-7, with TRBD1 matching 9 bases. The CDR3 runs 14 residues. The junction had 8 bases not matched to a gene; V was cut back by 3 bases and J by 7 bases. Germline V lookup: CDR1 SGDLS, CDR2 YYNGEE. CDR3 nucleotides: TGTGCCAGCAGCGCCACCGGGACAGGGAGTGAGCAGTACTTC. Its protein is CASSATGTGSEQYF.

This clonotype has more than one count but fewer than ten. V usage is TRBV5-1 and J usage is TRBJ2-7; 11 bases map to TRBD2. CDR1 is SGHRS, CDR2 YFSETQ, per germline. The CDR3 extends over 14 amino acids. The V gene end was trimmed by 4 bases and the J gene end by 4 bases; junction bases not matched to a gene: 4. The DNA for the CDR3 is TGCGCCAGCAGCACCGGGACTAGCGGTTACGAGCAGTACGTC. It is translated as CASSTGTSGYEQYV.